Below are 26 T cell receptor beta chains sequenced from a single sample in a study of cytomegalovirus exposure and HLA in healthy donors. Sequenced by immunoSEQ multiplex PCR; TCRdb stores in-frame clones only, minus some. Seen here are around 400,000 clones, roughly 88% observed once, and the top ten hold 0.83%. Sequencing was done on a sample of PBMCs. Source of these receptors: a woman aged 18 to 35 in good health and CMV-seronegative.

The chain links TRBV19 to TRBJ2-1, with 7 bases matching TRBD2. Germline V gene data show CDR1 as LNHDA and CDR2 as SQIVND (reference sequence). Trimming at V came to 9 bases and at J to 3 bases, leaving 11 bases not matched to a gene. This CDR3 spans 15 amino acids. The DNA for the CDR3 is TGTGCCAGCAGATTAATGGGGGGGGGCTACAATGAGCAGTTCTTC. It translates to CASRLMGGGYNEQFF.

The V call is TRBV2, the J call TRBJ2-3; tentative D call: TRBD1 (5 bases). CDR1 is SNHLY and CDR2 is FYNNEI in the germline V gene. V lost 4 bases and J lost 2, with 13 bases in between. There are 15 residues in the CDR3. CDR3 nucleotides: TGTGCCAGCAGTGTTTCAAGGGGCTACACAGATACGCAGTATTTT. Translation: CASSVSRGYTDTQYF. Full variable domain (remainder filled in from reference TRBV2 and TRBJ2-3): EPEVTQTPSHQVTQMGQEVILRCVPISNHLYFYWYRQILGQKVEFLVSFYNNEISEKSEIFDDQFSVERPDGSNFTLKIRSTKLEDSAMYFCASSVSRGYTDTQYFGPGTRLTVL.

The chain recombines TRBV5-1 with TRBJ2-2, with 7 bases aligning to TRBD2. The germline CDR1 and CDR2 sequences are SGHRS and YFSETQ. Trimming cost V 3 bases and J 6 bases; bases outside gene matches: 5. The CDR3 length is 14 residues. The CDR3 protein is CASSSGLVSGELFF. DNA of the CDR3: TGCGCCAGCAGCTCAGGACTAGTCTCCGGGGAGCTGTTTTTT.

The J gene is TRBJ2-7, the V gene TRBV28, with D possibly matching TRBD2 (5 bases). The CDR3 covers 14 residues. Germline V gene sequence: CDR1 MDHEN, CDR2 SYDVKM. V was clipped by 5 bases and J by 0 bases, with 11 bases between them. This chain's CDR3 is CASSGSGSSYEQYF. The CDR3 region has the DNA TGTGCCAGCAGTGGGTCGGGGAGCTCCTACGAGCAGTACTTC. Supplemented by reference TRBV28 and TRBJ2-7, the full variable domain reads DVKVTQSSRYLVKRTGEKVFLECVQDMDHENMFWYRQDPGLGLRLIYFSYDVKMKEKGDIPEGYSVSREKKERFSLILESASTNQTSMYLCASSGSGSSYEQYFGPGTRLTVT.

This sequence joins TRBV30 and TRBJ1-3, with D unclear. Germline assignment: CDR1 GTSNPN and CDR2 SVGIG (reference sequence). The CDR3 totals 13 residues. Trimming stripped 3 bases from V and 3 bases from J, with 9 bases between. The CDR3 is CAWRQAGGNTIYF. Written as DNA, the CDR3 is TGTGCCTGGAGGCAAGCAGGTGGAAACACCATATATTTT.

Written as DNA, the CDR3 is TGTGCCAGCAGCCAAGCGACTAGCGGGGAAGGTATGGATACGCAGTATTTT. Amino acid sequence: CASSQATSGEGMDTQYF. This chain joins TRBV4-2 and TRBJ2-3, with 11 bases matching TRBD2. CDR3 length equals 17 residues. V lost 1 base, J lost 6 bases, and 9 bases stayed unmatched. The germline CDR1 and CDR2 sequences are LGHNA and YNFKEQ.

V is TRBV25-1 and J is TRBJ2-2; TRBD2 aligns across 8 bases. Germline CDR1 and CDR2: MGHDK and SYGVNS. The CDR3 has 14 residues. The ends lost 8 bases at V and 3 bases at J; junction bases unmatched: 5. The CDR3 protein is CASGKAGDTGELFF. The CDR3, as DNA: TGTGCCAGCGGTAAAGCGGGAGACACCGGGGAGCTGTTTTTT.

This clone was picked up a small number of times. Additional DNA sequences in this sample encode the identical CDR3. The chain couples TRBV19 to TRBJ2-7; TRBD1 matches 10 bases. The CDR3 spans 14 residues. In germline, CDR1 is LNHDA, CDR2 SQIVND (reference sequence). Trimming cost V 1 base and J 3 bases; bases outside gene matches: 0. CDR3 sequence reads: CASSIGTGGYEQYF. The CDR3 nucleotides read TGTGCCAGTAGTATAGGGACAGGGGGCTACGAGCAGTACTTC.

The V gene is TRBV10-3, the J gene TRBJ1-1, with a possible D match to TRBD1 (5 bases). The CDR3 contains 15 residues. CDR1 and CDR2 from the germline V gene are ENHRY and SYGVKD. V lost 1 base and J 9 bases, leaving 18 bases between the germline ends. The CDR3 region has the DNA TGTGCCATCAGTGAGTGGGAGGCGGGGCGGGGGAAAGCTTTCTTT. This encodes CAISEWEAGRGKAFF.

Regarding this clone: Germline and junction disagree at one end, which may indicate a read error. V is TRBV27 and J is TRBJ2-3; maybe TRBD2 (5 bases). This CDR3 has 14 residues. CDR1 and CDR2 from the germline V gene are MNHEY and SMNVEV (reference sequence). DNA of the CDR3: TGTGCCAGCAGCCACATGGCGTACGGGGATACGCGGTATTTT. Protein sequence: CASSHMAYGDTRYF.

J is TRBJ2-2 and V is TRBV5-1; tentative D call: TRBD1 (5 bases). This CDR3 comprises 15 residues. Germline V CDR1 and CDR2: SGHRS, YFSETQ. V shed 1 base and J shed 6 bases, with 13 bases lying between them. The CDR3 nucleotides read TGCGCCAGCAGCTTGTTGCAGGGTCGGGCCGGGGAGCTGTTTTTT. Encoded protein: CASSLLQGRAGELFF.

The rearrangement joins TRBV4-1 to TRBJ1-4, with TRBD1 as a possible D gene (6 bases). The CDR3 is 16 amino acids. Trimming stripped 4 bases from V and 5 bases from J, with 17 bases between. CDR1 is MGHRA and CDR2 is YSYEKL in the germline V gene. CDR3 residues: CASSRLRTATNEKLFF. As DNA, the CDR3 is TGCGCCAGCAGCCGACTTAGGACAGCCACAAATGAAAAACTGTTTTTT.

This clone is a singleton in its sample. This chain links TRBV2 with TRBJ2-3, with TRBD2 matching 14 bases. The CDR3 covers 13 residues. CDR1 is SNHLY and CDR2 is FYNNEI in the germline V gene. With 11 bases clipped from V and 7 bases from J, the junction kept 5 bases outside the gene matches. The CDR3 reads CAPGTSGSNTQYF. CDR3 bases: TGTGCCCCCGGGACTAGCGGGAGTAATACGCAGTATTTT. Full variable domain (rest looked up from reference TRBV2 and TRBJ2-3): EPEVTQTPSHQVTQMGQEVILRCVPISNHLYFYWYRQILGQKVEFLVSFYNNEISEKSEIFDDQFSVERPDGSNFTLKIRSTKLEDSAMYFCAPGTSGSNTQYFGPGTRLTVL.

The chain combines TRBV11-3 with TRBJ2-2; 7 positions match TRBD2. The V segment lost 4 bases and the J segment 0 bases; nucleotides outside the gene matches: 2. The CDR3 length is 15 residues. Germline CDR1 reads SGHNT; CDR2 reads YENEEA. In nucleotides, the CDR3 is TGTGCCAGCAGCTCTAGCGGAACGAACACCGGGGAGCTGTTTTTT. This encodes CASSSSGTNTGELFF.

The rearrangement uses TRBV7-6 and TRBJ2-1; 15 bases agree with TRBD2. Per germline, CDR1 SGHVS and CDR2 FNYEAQ. Trimming removed 1 base from V and 5 bases from J; junction bases left unmatched: 6. The CDR3 covers 18 residues. As DNA, the CDR3 is TGTGCCAGCAGCTTAGGGGCGGGACTAGCGGGAGGCGACAATGAGCAGTTCTTC. Translating gives CASSLGAGLAGGDNEQFF.

The J gene is TRBJ2-1, the V gene TRBV7-9; 7 bases match TRBD1. Germline CDR1 SEHNR, CDR2 FQNEAQ (reference sequence). The J segment lost 7 bases and the V segment lost 1 base, leaving 10 bases of the junction unmatched. This CDR3 spans 16 amino acids. Written as DNA, the CDR3 is TGTGCCAGCAGCTTAGTTTACCAGGGGGTAGGGAATGAGCAGTTCTTC. It translates to CASSLVYQGVGNEQFF.

This sequence joins TRBV27 and TRBJ2-7; 7 nucleotides line up with TRBD1. The germline V gene encodes CDR1 MNHEY and CDR2 SMNVEV (reference sequence). CDR3 length: 13 amino acids. The V gene end was trimmed by 8 bases and the J gene end by 3 bases; junction bases not matched to a gene: 7. The CDR3 sequence is CASRTGQSYEQYF. The CDR3 DNA reads TGTGCCAGCCGTACGGGACAGAGCTACGAGCAGTACTTC.

The chain combines TRBV30 with TRBJ1-2; 7 nucleotides match TRBD1. The junction had 5 bases not matched to a gene; V was cut back by 3 bases and J by 4 bases. CDR1 and CDR2 from the germline V gene are GTSNPN and SVGIG (reference sequence). The CDR3 length is 13 residues. CDR3 bases: TGTGCCTGGAGCGGGACAGTCATCTATGGCTACACCTTC. Translated: CAWSGTVIYGYTF. Variable domain in full (rest from reference TRBV30 and TRBJ1-2): SQTIHQWPATLVQPVGSPLSLECTVEGTSNPNLYWYRQAAGRGLQLLFYSVGIGQISSEVPQNLSASRPQDRQFILSSKKLLLSDSGFYLCAWSGTVIYGYTFGSGTRLTVV.

The chain has TRBV5-1 and TRBJ1-3; D is unresolved. Germline values: CDR1 SGHRS, CDR2 YFSETQ. V shed 0 bases and J shed 2 bases, with 12 bases lying between them. The CDR3 is made up of 16 amino acids. The CDR3 protein is CASSLGVGGAGNTIYF. The CDR3 DNA follows: TGCGCCAGCAGCTTGGGAGTAGGAGGTGCTGGAAACACCATATATTTT.

The chain couples TRBV6-5 to TRBJ2-1, with 9 bases matching TRBD2. Per germline, CDR1 MNHEY and CDR2 SVGAGI. J was trimmed by 7 bases and V by 0 bases; bases with no gene match: 4. This CDR3 has 15 residues. Here the CDR3 reads CASSYSSSGINEQFF. For the CDR3, the DNA is TGTGCCAGCAGTTACTCGTCTAGCGGGATAAATGAGCAGTTCTTC.

The chain joins TRBV19 to TRBJ2-5; the match to TRBD2 covers 14 bases. The V gene end was trimmed by 1 base and the J gene end by 6 bases; junction bases not matched to a gene: 10. Germline loops: CDR1 LNHDA, CDR2 SQIVND (reference sequence). This CDR3 has 18 residues. For the CDR3, the DNA is TGTGCCAGTAGTATAGGGGGACTAGCGGGAGACGGGGGGAAGACCCAGTACTTC. Translation gives CASSIGGLAGDGGKTQYF.

This rearrangement joins TRBV30 to TRBJ2-3, with D possibly matching TRBD2 (6 bases). The CDR3 consists of 16 residues. Germline V gene data show CDR1 as GTSNPN and CDR2 as SVGIG (reference sequence). With 0 bases removed from V and 0 bases from J, the gap between germline ends came to 13 bases. The CDR3 bases are TGTGCCTGGAGTGTGGGTCTAGCGACTAGCACAGATACGCAGTATTTT. Translation: CAWSVGLATSTDTQYF.

This sequence joins TRBV21-1 and TRBJ2-2; the D call TRBD2 from the table was never checked on the DNA. TRBV21-1 is annotated as a pseudogene. This CDR3 has 21 amino acids. CDR3 sequence: CASSKGRAQGPSGQNTGELFF. The CDR3 DNA reads TGTGCCAGCAGCAAAGGACGAGCCCAAGGGCCTAGCGGGCAGAACACCGGGGAGCTGTTTTTT.

The chain is built from TRBV28 and TRBJ1-2; no reliable D call. This CDR3 contains 13 residues. V lost 10 bases, J lost 5 bases, and 17 bases lay in between. CDR1 is MDHEN and CDR2 is SYDVKM in the germline V gene. The CDR3 loop is CAIGFSGIYGYTF. The CDR3 bases are TGTGCCATCGGGTTTTCCGGTATTTATGGCTACACCTTC.

J is TRBJ2-7 and V is TRBV28; 11 bases line up with TRBD1. Germline V gene data show CDR1 as MDHEN and CDR2 as SYDVKM. The CDR3 runs 16 residues. J was trimmed by 4 bases and V by 4 bases; bases with no gene match: 9. CDR3 DNA: TGTGCCAGCAGTTGGGGTTATGGGACAGGGGGTTACGAGCAGTACTTC. It yields the protein CASSWGYGTGGYEQYF.

The J gene is TRBJ2-7, the V gene TRBV6-1; weak D call: TRBD2 (6 bases). This CDR3 spans 15 amino acids. Germline assignment: CDR1 MNHNS and CDR2 SASEGT. V was shortened by 8 bases and J by 2 bases, with 19 bases between the two germline ends. The CDR3 sequence is CASRVEGILAYEQYF. Written as DNA, the CDR3 is TGTGCCAGCCGCGTGGAGGGGATCCTAGCCTACGAGCAGTACTTC.